The 21 T cell receptor beta chains presented below share a single source sample, sequenced in a study of cytomegalovirus exposure and HLA in healthy donors. Sequenced by immunoSEQ multiplex PCR; TCRdb stores in-frame clones only, minus some. Altogether 300,000 to 350,000 clones are present, 70% to 90% being singletons, with the ten largest covering 0.9% to 1%. Sequencing used PBMCs. The origin of the receptors is a man aged 25-45 years in good health and CMV-seronegative.

V is TRBV5-5 and J is TRBJ2-7, with 9 bases lining up with TRBD1. V was pared by 3 bases and J by 2 bases, with 3 bases of the junction left unmatched. The V gene's germline CDR1 is SGHKS and CDR2 YYEKEE (reference sequence). The CDR3 length is 14 residues. The CDR3 protein is CASSSGQGPYEQYF. The CDR3 bases are TGTGCCAGCAGCTCCGGACAGGGGCCCTACGAGCAGTACTTC. Full variable domain (outside the CDR3, taken from reference TRBV5-5 and TRBJ2-7): DAGVTQSPTHLIKTRGQQVTLRCSPISGHKSVSWYQQVLGQGPQFIFQYYEKEERGRGNFPDRFSARQFPNYSSELNVNALLLGDSALYLCASSSGQGPYEQYFGPGTRLTVT.

V and J are TRBV5-1 and TRBJ2-5, with D hard to call. CDR1 is SGHRS and CDR2 is YFSETQ in the germline V gene. The length of the CDR3 is 16 residues. V lost 0 bases and J 2 bases, leaving 14 bases between the germline ends. The CDR3, as DNA: TGCGCCAGCAGCTTGGGTTTTTCGGCAGGTCAAGAGACCCAGTACTTC. Its protein product is CASSLGFSAGQETQYF. Filled out from reference TRBV5-1 and TRBJ2-5, the complete variable domain reads KAGVTQTPRYLIKTRGQQVTLSCSPISGHRSVSWYQQTPGQGLQFLFEYFSETQRNKGNFPGRFSGRQFSNSRSEMNVSTLELGDSALYLCASSLGFSAGQETQYFGPGTRLLVL.

The gene calls are TRBV15 and TRBJ2-7; the D gene is possibly TRBD1 (6 bases). The CDR3 length is 13 residues. V lost 4 bases and J lost 2, with 9 bases in between. Germline lookup yields CDR1 LNHNV and CDR2 YYDKDF (reference sequence). The CDR3 protein is CATSTRTAYEQYF. CDR3 coding DNA: TGTGCCACCAGCACACGGACAGCCTACGAGCAGTACTTC.

J is TRBJ2-2 and V is TRBV29-1; D is unresolved. The CDR3 is made up of 12 amino acids. The germline CDR1 and CDR2 sequences are SQVTM and ANQGSEA. V was clipped by 4 bases and J by 7 bases, with 10 bases between them. The CDR3 DNA reads as TGCAGCGTTGCCGGGTTACACGGGGAGCTGTTTTTT. Its translation: CSVAGLHGELFF.

V is TRBV4-3 and J is TRBJ1-2, with 11 positions matching TRBD1. V dropped 4 bases and J dropped 4; count of bases not matched to a gene: 5. The CDR3 has 15 residues. Germline loops: CDR1 LGHNA, CDR2 YSLEER. The CDR3 is CASSPGQGVLYGYTF. The CDR3 DNA follows: TGCGCCAGCAGCCCGGGACAGGGGGTACTCTATGGCTACACCTTC.

The chain joins TRBV15 to TRBJ1-3; TRBD1 aligns across 9 bases. Germline V gene data show CDR1 as LNHNV and CDR2 as YYDKDF (reference sequence). Unmatched junction bases numbered 4, after V lost 0 bases and J lost 1 base. This CDR3 has 17 amino acids. DNA for the CDR3: TGTGCCACCAGCAGAGAGGCCGGGACAGGGTCTGGAAACACCATATATTTT. This sequence encodes CATSREAGTGSGNTIYF.

The chain carries TRBV6-5 and TRBJ1-1; D perhaps matches TRBD1 (5 bases). V shed 5 bases and J shed 7 bases, with 20 bases lying between them. Looked up from germline, CDR1 is MNHEY and CDR2 is SVGAGI. The CDR3 totals 15 residues. The CDR3 reads CASSPLGGDGLEAFF. The CDR3 DNA reads TGTGCCAGCAGTCCCCTGGGGGGGGATGGACTTGAAGCTTTCTTT.

On this clone: Mismatch with germline at one junction end may stem from a read error. Other DNA sequences in this sample translate to the same CDR3. The rearrangement links TRBV5-1 to TRBJ1-4, with TRBD1 identical over 8 bases. The CDR3 is made up of 18 amino acids. Germline V gene sequence: CDR1 SGHRS, CDR2 YFSETQ. CDR3 amino acids: CASSYYGTGRLWGEKLFF. As DNA, the CDR3 is TGTGCCAGCAGCTATTACGGGACAGGTCGGCTATGGGGTGAAAAACTGTTTTTT.

There are a few counts of this clone. V gene TRBV7-2 combines with J gene TRBJ2-5; TRBD2 might be the D (7 bases). Trimming stripped 4 bases from V and 9 bases from J, with 33 bases between. This CDR3 is 19 amino acids long. The germline V gene has CDR1 SGHTA and CDR2 FQGNSA. Here the CDR3 DNA reads TGTGCCAGCAGCTCCAGAGCCACTACGGGGGCAGCGGGACCTGGGGCCCAGTACTTC. It specifies CASSSRATTGAAGPGAQYF.

The J gene is TRBJ1-1, the V gene TRBV6-5; D unclear. The CDR3 sequence is 13 residues long. V was clipped by 6 bases and J by 0 bases, with 8 bases between them. CDR1 is MNHEY, CDR2 SVGAGI, per germline. The DNA of the CDR3 is TGTGCCAGCAGAACTCGAGTGAACACTGAAGCTTTCTTT. It specifies CASRTRVNTEAFF.

The chain links TRBV2 to TRBJ1-1; D uncertain. Germline-derived CDR1 and CDR2 are SNHLY and FYNNEI. V gave up 4 bases and J gave up 0 bases, with 6 bases separating them. The CDR3 runs 13 residues. CDR3 coding DNA: TGTGCCAGCAGTGCCCCAGTGAACACTGAAGCTTTCTTT. Encoded protein: CASSAPVNTEAFF.

The DNA for the CDR3 is TGTGCCAGCAGCTTATTGTCGTTCGCGGGAACCCTTAACAATCAGTTCTTC. As protein: CASSLLSFAGTLNNQFF. The V call is TRBV7-8, the J call TRBJ2-1; TRBD2 might be the D (6 bases). In germline, CDR1 is SGHVS, CDR2 FQNEAQ. The CDR3 totals 17 residues. Deletions cut 2 bases from V and 13 bases from J, with 27 bases between.

The rearrangement uses TRBV4-3 and TRBJ1-4, with 8 bases matching TRBD1. The CDR3 sequence is 16 residues long. With 4 bases clipped from V and 3 bases from J, the junction kept 7 bases outside the gene matches. CDR1 is LGHNA, CDR2 YSLEER, per germline. The CDR3 loop is CASSRAGGAPNEKLFF. CDR3 bases: TGCGCCAGCAGCCGAGCAGGGGGCGCACCTAATGAAAAACTGTTTTTT.

A single count supports this clone. The CDR3 is CASSRTSGDYNEQFF. CDR3 nucleotides: TGTGCCAGCAGTCGGACTTCTGGAGACTACAATGAGCAGTTCTTC. This chain joins TRBV7-9 and TRBJ2-1; a possible D gene is TRBD2 (5 bases). CDR3 length: 15 amino acids. Germline CDR1 reads SEHNR; CDR2 reads FQNEAQ (reference sequence). V was trimmed by 6 bases and J by 3 bases, leaving 15 bases between them. Variable domain in full (rest from reference TRBV7-9 and TRBJ2-1): DTGVSQNPRHKITKRGQNVTFRCDPISEHNRLYWYRQTLGQGPEFLTYFQNEAQLEKSRLLSDRFSAERPKGSFSTLEIQRTEQGDSAMYLCASSRTSGDYNEQFFGPGTRLTVL.

V and J are TRBV19 and TRBJ1-2; no firm D call. V shed 3 bases and J shed 5 bases, with 10 bases lying between them. The CDR3 consists of 13 residues. The germline V gene encodes CDR1 LNHDA and CDR2 SQIVND (reference sequence). In DNA, the CDR3 is TGTGCCAGTAGTATGGAAGGAGTTTATGGCTACACCTTC. This sequence encodes CASSMEGVYGYTF.

This sequence joins TRBV5-6 and TRBJ1-1; possible D gene TRBD1, 5 bases. Germline CDR1 is SGHDT and CDR2 is YYEEEE. The V and J ends lost 3 bases and 3 bases respectively, with 24 bases between them. This CDR3 has 18 amino acids. CDR3 bases: TGTGCCAGCAGCTCCCGCCCCTATACAGGAACGGCTTACACTGAAGCTTTCTTT. Amino acid sequence: CASSSRPYTGTAYTEAFF.

The chain joins TRBV9 to TRBJ2-1; maybe TRBD2 (7 bases). The germline V gene has CDR1 SGDLS and CDR2 YYNGEE. V was cut by 5 bases and J by 0 bases, with 12 bases left in between. The CDR3 consists of 15 residues. CDR3 protein: CASRAAGASYNEQFF. The CDR3 DNA is TGTGCCAGCAGGGCGGCGGGGGCCTCCTACAATGAGCAGTTCTTC.

CDR3 coding DNA: TGCGCCAGCAGCCAGGAACGGGACAGGGGGAATTCACCCCTCCACTTT. Its protein is CASSQERDRGNSPLHF. The chain uses TRBV4-1 and TRBJ1-6; TRBD1 matches 11 bases. The CDR3 loop spans 16 amino acids. The V segment lost 3 bases and the J segment 7 bases; nucleotides outside the gene matches: 5. Germline V lookup: CDR1 MGHRA, CDR2 YSYEKL.

The CDR3 here is CATSSRRENTEAFF. CDR3 sequence (DNA): TGTGCCACCAGCTCTCGCAGGGAGAACACTGAAGCTTTCTTT. This rearrangement joins TRBV15 to TRBJ1-1, with D possibly being TRBD1 (5 bases). CDR3 length equals 14 residues. The germline V gene encodes CDR1 LNHNV and CDR2 YYDKDF (reference sequence). V lost 5 bases to trimming and J lost 1 base, with 11 bases between them.

The genes are TRBV7-9 and TRBJ2-7, with D possibly TRBD2 on 6 matching bases. The CDR3 covers 14 residues. V gave up 5 bases and J gave up 4 bases, with 15 bases separating them. Germline V lookup: CDR1 SEHNR, CDR2 FQNEAQ (reference sequence). CDR3 DNA sequence: TGTGCCAGCAGCGCTACGGGACTCCCGTACGAGCAGTACTTC. This encodes CASSATGLPYEQYF.

V gene TRBV30 combines with J gene TRBJ2-7; D uncertain. The V end lost 2 bases, the J end lost 3 bases, and 8 bases lay between the germline ends. CDR1 and CDR2 (germline): GTSNPN, SVGIG (reference sequence). The CDR3 has 12 residues. The CDR3 bases are TGTGCCTGGAGTTTATTCAGCTACGAGCAGTACTTC. It translates to CAWSLFSYEQYF.